The 27 T cell receptor beta chains below come from one sample, sequenced in a study of CD8+CD57+ T cells in acquired aplastic anemia. Both TCR beta VDJ combination and CDR3 sequence profiling were carried out. Genomic DNA was the template for this profiling. Using its own MiXCR run on the reads, TCRdb lists one record per CDR3 protein. The sample shows 150,000 to 200,000 distinct CDR3 sequences, over 60% of them seen only once. The specimen was sorted CD4+, CD8+, or CD8+CD57+ T cells (not recorded which) from PBMCs. These receptors were obtained from a human donor with severe aplastic anemia or a healthy control (not recorded which).

V and J are TRBV5-1 and TRBJ1-1; TRBD1 might be the D (5 bases). V lost 3 bases to trimming and J lost 1 base, with 10 bases between them. The germline gives CDR1 SGHRS, CDR2 YFSETQ. The CDR3 length is 14 residues. Here the CDR3 reads CASSWDPQNTEAFF. The CDR3 bases are TGCGCCAGCAGCTGGGACCCACAGAACACTGAAGCTTTCTTT.

This chain connects TRBV29-1 to TRBJ2-7; a possible D gene is TRBD2 (5 bases). The DNA matches TRBJ2-1 better at its end, which makes the J call doubtful. Germline CDR1 reads SQVTM; CDR2 reads ANQGSEA. The CDR3 contains 12 residues. The CDR3 sequence: CSGAGVGYEQFF. CDR3 bases: TGCAGCGGGGCGGGTGTCGGGTATGAGCAGTTCTTC.

As to this clonotype: An end of the junction does not agree with germline; a read error may underlie this. The rearrangement joins TRBV19 to TRBJ1-1, with TRBD1 matching 9 bases. Per germline, CDR1 LNHDA and CDR2 SQIVND (reference sequence). The CDR3 consists of 16 residues. The CDR3 sequence: CASSIVGGQGNTEAFF. The DNA for the CDR3 is TGTGCGAGTAGTATCGTAGGGGGACAGGGGAACACTGAAGCTTTCTTT.

Concerning this clonotype itself: The limits of the CDR3 on the DNA are not certain, so only TCRdb's listed CDR3 is given. J is TRBJ2-1 and V is TRBV7-8; the table's D gene call, TRBD1, was not cross checked with the DNA. Germline assignment: CDR1 SGHVS and CDR2 FQNEAQ. The CDR3 extends over 22 residues, inclusive of both ends. The CDR3 loop reads CASSVSLGQGYEQYFGGNEQFF.

The genes are TRBV2 and TRBJ2-7, with D possibly being TRBD1 (6 bases). CDR3 length: 14 amino acids. The germline V gene encodes CDR1 SNHLY and CDR2 FYNNEI. V was clipped by 5 bases and J by 3 bases, with 14 bases between them. The chain's CDR3 is CASSPHRDIYEQYF. DNA for the CDR3: TGTGCCAGCAGTCCCCACCGGGACATCTACGAGCAGTACTTC.

This chain joins TRBV29-1 and TRBJ1-1; D is uncertain. This CDR3 has 14 amino acids. Germline V CDR1 and CDR2: SQVTM, ANQGSEA. With 0 bases removed from V and 1 base from J, the gap between germline ends came to 9 bases. The CDR3 reads CSVEDRPQNTEAFF. In DNA form, the CDR3 reads TGCAGCGTTGAAGACAGGCCCCAGAACACTGAAGCTTTCTTT.

A few counts support this clonotype. The rearrangement joins TRBV20-1 to TRBJ2-3; TRBD1 aligns across 8 bases. Looked up from germline, CDR1 is DFQATT and CDR2 is SNEGSKA (reference sequence). The V gene end was trimmed by 7 bases and the J gene end by 5 bases; junction bases not matched to a gene: 5. The CDR3 has 12 amino acids. CDR3 region: CSGARGRDTQYF. CDR3 bases: TGCAGTGGCGCCAGGGGGCGAGATACGCAGTATTTT.

CDR3 sequence reads: CASSIVDSYEQYF. In nucleotides, the CDR3 is TGTGCCAGTAGTATAGTGGACTCCTACGAGCAGTACTTC. The rearrangement uses TRBV19 and TRBJ2-7; D is unclear. Germline V CDR1 and CDR2: LNHDA, SQIVND (reference sequence). V was shortened by 1 base and J by 0 bases, with 4 bases between the two germline ends. This CDR3 contains 13 residues.

The chain carries TRBV7-8 and TRBJ2-7, with 8 bases fitting TRBD1. This CDR3 has 14 residues. The ends lost 4 bases at V and 7 bases at J; junction bases unmatched: 9. Germline loops: CDR1 SGHVS, CDR2 FQNEAQ. CDR3 sequence: CASSYTGGPREQYF. CDR3 bases: TGTGCCAGCAGCTACACAGGGGGGCCGAGGGAGCAGTACTTC.

Of note for this clonotype: The CDR3 ends on some other residue instead of the conserved phenylalanine or tryptophan, so this is likely a read error. The chain carries TRBV14 and TRBJ1-1, with 7 bases lining up with TRBD1. This CDR3 is built from 12 residues. Germline-derived CDR1 and CDR2 are SGHDN and FVKESK. DNA for the CDR3: TGTGCCAGCATCCAACAGGGGACTGAAGCTTTCCTT. Its translation: CASIQQGTEAFL.

The rearrangement uses TRBV12-3 or TRBV12-4 and TRBJ2-1; D ambiguous. The V and J ends lost 3 bases and 7 bases respectively, with 13 bases between them. The CDR3 has 14 residues. The CDR3 loop reads CASSLDRRDNEQFF. The CDR3 DNA follows: TGTGCCAGCAGTTTGGATAGAAGAGATAATGAGCAGTTCTTC.

The chain joins TRBV19 to TRBJ1-4; the D gene is possibly TRBD1 (5 bases). CDR1 is LNHDA and CDR2 is SQIVND in the germline V gene (reference sequence). V lost 8 bases and J 7 bases, leaving 20 bases between the germline ends. There are 15 residues in the CDR3. The CDR3 DNA is TGTGCCAGTCACGTCAGGTGGCCCGGGGGTGAAAAACTGTTTTTT. This encodes CASHVRWPGGEKLFF.

This clonotype was seen repeatedly, ten times or more. The rearrangement links TRBV7-9 to TRBJ2-5; the D is unclear. The CDR3 sequence is 13 residues long. Germline V gene data show CDR1 as SEHNR and CDR2 as FQNEAQ (reference sequence). V lost 5 bases and J 0 bases, leaving 7 bases between the germline ends. CDR3 loop: CASSGQYQETQYF. Here the CDR3 DNA reads TGTGCCAGCAGCGGTCAGTACCAAGAGACCCAGTACTTC.

The CDR3 loop reads CASSIGDPTIYEQYF. Written as DNA, the CDR3 is TGTGCCAGTAGTATCGGGGACCCGACTATCTACGAGCAGTACTTC. The chain employs TRBV19 and TRBJ2-7; D is perhaps TRBD1 or TRBD2 (5 bases each). Per germline, CDR1 LNHDA and CDR2 SQIVND (reference sequence). This CDR3 contains 15 residues. V was clipped by 3 bases and J by 3 bases, with 15 bases between them.

This clonotype showed up many times. This chain joins TRBV11-2 and TRBJ1-4; D possibly corresponds to TRBD1 (5 bases). Between the trimmed V and J ends, which lost 3 bases and 2 bases, there was a span of 13 bases. The CDR3 extends over 16 amino acids. Germline assignment: CDR1 SGHAT and CDR2 FQNNGV. CDR3 protein: CASSFGVGGTNEKLFF. The CDR3 DNA reads TGTGCCAGCAGCTTTGGGGTCGGGGGGACTAATGAAAAACTGTTTTTT.

The J gene is TRBJ1-2, the V gene TRBV15; TRBD1 aligns across 12 bases. The CDR3 covers 17 residues. Germline lookup yields CDR1 LNHNV and CDR2 YYDKDF (reference sequence). Germline trimming cut 3 bases from V and 2 bases from J; bases unmatched to any gene: 7. The CDR3 region has the DNA TGTGCCACCAGCAGCAGGGACAGGGGGCGCGGGAACTATGGCTACACCTTC. Its protein is CATSSRDRGRGNYGYTF.

Note on this clonotype: At one boundary the junction diverges from the germline segment, which might be a read error. The rearrangement uses TRBV7-9 and TRBJ1-5; D uncertain. The germline V gene encodes CDR1 SEHNR and CDR2 FQNEAQ (reference sequence). The CDR3 is 15 residues long. The CDR3 sequence: CASSPLPGPNQPQHF. CDR3 sequence (DNA): TGCGCCAGCAGCCCTCTACCTGGGCCCAATCAGCCCCAGCATTTT.

This clonotype was seen ten or more times. V gene TRBV29-1 combines with J gene TRBJ2-7; D assignment may be TRBD1 or TRBD2 (5 bases each). This CDR3 comprises 11 residues. Trimming took 5 bases from V and 4 from J, leaving 9 bases between them. The germline V gene encodes CDR1 SQVTM and CDR2 ANQGSEA. CDR3 nucleotide sequence: TGCAGCGTTAAATGGGGGTACGAGCAGTACTTC. This translates into CSVKWGYEQYF.

V and J are TRBV5-4 and TRBJ2-2; D unclear. This CDR3 is 13 amino acids long. Trimming removed 4 bases at V and 6 bases at J, with 10 bases between. Germline loops: CDR1 SGHNT, CDR2 YYREEE (reference sequence). The DNA of the CDR3 is TGTGCCAGCAGCCTGCCGATGGCCGGGGAGCTGTTTTTT. It yields the protein CASSLPMAGELFF.

This chain connects TRBV19 to TRBJ1-6; 8 bases fit TRBD1. Germline CDR1 is LNHDA and CDR2 is SQIVND (reference sequence). V lost 5 bases to trimming and J lost 10 bases; unmatched junction nucleotides: 10. This CDR3 region has 15 residues. Written as DNA, the CDR3 is TGTGCCAGTAGTTTCCGGACAGGGATGGGATCACCCCTCCACTTT. Its translation: CASSFRTGMGSPLHF.

The CDR3 nucleotides read TGCAGTGCAGGGGCCGGGCGAGGGGGCTATGGCTACACCTTC. This gives the protein CSAGAGRGGYGYTF. This sequence joins TRBV20-1 and TRBJ1-2; D is perhaps TRBD1 (6 bases). This CDR3 is 14 amino acids long. Looked up from germline, CDR1 is DFQATT and CDR2 is SNEGSKA (reference sequence). V lost 6 bases, J lost 4 bases, and 18 bases lay in between.

This clonotype occurred a few times. This chain uses TRBV10-3 with TRBJ1-6; 8 bases are shared with TRBD1. The V gene's germline CDR1 is ENHRY and CDR2 SYGVKD. Losses at the gene ends were 10 bases for V and 10 bases for J; bases not matched to a gene: 12. The CDR3 spans 14 residues. As DNA, the CDR3 is TGTGCCACCGATCTACAGGGGGTAGGGTCACCCCTCCACTTT. Protein product: CATDLQGVGSPLHF.

The rearrangement joins TRBV5-1 to TRBJ2-5; possible D gene TRBD2, 5 bases. This CDR3 has 15 amino acids. Germline V gene sequence: CDR1 SGHRS, CDR2 YFSETQ. Trimming stripped 4 bases from V and 5 bases from J, with 18 bases between. The CDR3 DNA follows: TGCGCCAGCAGCCAGGCCTTACTAGATACGGAGACCCAGTACTTC. Its translation: CASSQALLDTETQYF.

This clonotype was observed a single time. The chain couples TRBV10-3 to TRBJ2-2; 11 bases map to TRBD2. CDR3 length: 18 residues. Germline loops: CDR1 ENHRY, CDR2 SYGVKD. The V segment lost 0 bases and the J segment 4 bases; nucleotides outside the gene matches: 7. The DNA of the CDR3 is TGTGCCATCAGTGAGTCGACTAGCGGGAATTTTGGCACCGGGGAGCTGTTTTTT. It specifies CAISESTSGNFGTGELFF.

The chain joins TRBV20-1 to TRBJ1-2; tentatively, D is TRBD1 (6 bases). The CDR3 totals 13 residues. Trimming removed 4 bases at V and 4 bases at J, with 13 bases between. CDR1 DFQATT and CDR2 SNEGSKA come from the germline V gene (reference sequence). The CDR3 loop reads CSAKKPDSYGYTF. The CDR3 DNA follows: TGCAGTGCTAAAAAACCGGACAGCTATGGCTACACCTTC.

The CDR3 is CATSHRGGYNEQFF. DNA of the CDR3: TGTGCCACCAGCCACCGGGGGGGTTACAATGAGCAGTTCTTC. V usage is TRBV15 and J usage is TRBJ2-1, with 8 bases lining up with TRBD2. This CDR3 has 14 amino acids. Germline lookup yields CDR1 LNHNV and CDR2 YYDKDF (reference sequence). V lost 5 bases to trimming and J lost 4 bases; unmatched junction nucleotides: 4.

In this sample, this clonotype turned up many times. The chain combines TRBV19 with TRBJ2-1, with D unclear. Germline V gene sequence: CDR1 LNHDA, CDR2 SQIVND (reference sequence). CDR3 length: 12 amino acids. V was clipped by 3 bases and J by 4 bases, with 4 bases between them. CDR3 sequence reads: CASSMVYNEQFF. The CDR3 DNA reads TGTGCCAGTAGTATGGTATACAATGAGCAGTTCTTC.